Each of the 30 T cell receptor beta chains below was sequenced from the same sample in a study of T-cell memory formation after mild COVID-19. MiXCR, run by TCRdb on the 5' RACE reads, gives a single entry per CDR3 protein. The data contain about 15,000 distinct CDR3 sequences, more than 20% of them singletons. The sample was PBMCs or a T cell subset sorted from them (not recorded which). The receptor set was obtained from a man between 18 and 35 years old who had mild COVID-19 (a few samples of this study predate the infection). Cell type and time point are not known.

CDR3 sequence reads: CASSSLQGHEQFF. In DNA, the CDR3 is TGTGCCAGCAGTTCCCTACAGGGTCATGAGCAGTTCTTC. V gene TRBV28 combines with J gene TRBJ2-1; TRBD1 might be the D (6 bases). Trimming stripped 4 bases from V and 8 bases from J, with 12 bases between. This CDR3 region has 13 residues. Germline CDR1 reads MDHEN; CDR2 reads SYDVKM.

This clonotype was seen many times. The rearrangement links TRBV13 to TRBJ2-7, with a tentative D call TRBD2 (6 bases). Germline lookup yields CDR1 PRHDT and CDR2 FYEKMQ (reference sequence). Trimming stripped 6 bases from V and 5 bases from J, with 17 bases between. The CDR3 extends over 14 amino acids. CDR3 in DNA: TGTGCCAGCAGGCCCCGACTAGTTTCCCACGAGCAGTACTTC. It codes for CASRPRLVSHEQYF.

This clonotype was found many times. V gene TRBV11-2 combines with J gene TRBJ1-6; 9 bases agree with TRBD1. The V gene's germline CDR1 is SGHAT and CDR2 FQNNGV. CDR3 size: 18 residues. The V gene end was trimmed by 5 bases and the J gene end by 3 bases; junction bases not matched to a gene: 11. This CDR3 is CASSRVGQGVSYNSPLHF. The CDR3 nucleotides read TGTGCCAGCAGCCGTGTGGGACAGGGAGTCAGCTATAATTCACCCCTCCACTTT.

This clonotype was counted only a few times. The chain combines TRBV27 with TRBJ2-7, with D uncertain. The germline CDR1 and CDR2 sequences are MNHEY and SMNVEV (reference sequence). CDR3 size: 12 residues. Trimming took off 5 bases at V and 3 bases at J, with 8 bases between the two ends. The CDR3 DNA follows: TGTGCCAGCAGTGGATCGGTCTACGAGCAGTACTTC. Its protein is CASSGSVYEQYF.

The rearrangement uses TRBV29-1 and TRBJ2-5; perhaps TRBD2 as D (6 bases). The CDR3 is made up of 12 amino acids. Looked up from germline, CDR1 is SQVTM and CDR2 is ANQGSEA. V lost 0 bases and J 10 bases, leaving 12 bases between the germline ends. Written as DNA, the CDR3 is TGCAGCGTTGAAGAAGGGTGGCGGGGCCAGTACTTC. Translated, it gives CSVEEGWRGQYF.

V usage is TRBV24-1 and J usage is TRBJ2-3, with TRBD2 as a possible D gene (6 bases). This CDR3 has 15 residues. In germline, CDR1 is KGHDR, CDR2 SFDVKD. V was clipped by 3 bases and J by 4 bases, with 13 bases between them. CDR3 nucleotides: TGTGCCACCAGTGATCGACGGGAGCAGTCAGATACGCAGTATTTT. It specifies CATSDRREQSDTQYF.

In this sample, this clonotype turned up many times. The J gene is TRBJ2-7, the V gene TRBV27; D is unresolved. V was cut by 4 bases and J by 8 bases, with 15 bases left in between. This CDR3 has 13 residues. Germline V gives CDR1 MNHEY, CDR2 SMNVEV (reference sequence). The CDR3 nucleotides read TGTGCCAGCAGTTACCCCCCCTGTAAGAAGCAGTACGTC. Translated, it gives CASSYPPCKKQYV.

This clonotype was counted only a few times. This chain links TRBV5-1 with TRBJ1-2; D is unresolved. The CDR3 loop spans 14 amino acids. The germline V and J ends were trimmed by 0 bases and 1 base, with 7 bases remaining between them. The germline V gene encodes CDR1 SGHRS and CDR2 YFSETQ. CDR3 DNA sequence: TGCGCCAGCAGCTTGGCCGGGGTTAACTATGGCTACACCTTC. Amino acid sequence: CASSLAGVNYGYTF.

V usage is TRBV20-1 and J usage is TRBJ2-7; 11 bases map to TRBD2. V lost 5 bases, J lost 2 bases, and 11 bases stayed unmatched. In germline, CDR1 is DFQATT, CDR2 SNEGSKA (reference sequence). The CDR3 sequence is 16 residues long. DNA for the CDR3: TGCAGTGCTCCCGGACTAGCGGGCCCTCGGGCCTACGAGCAGTACTTC. Protein sequence: CSAPGLAGPRAYEQYF.

The J gene is TRBJ2-4, the V gene TRBV18; 8 nucleotides align to TRBD1. The CDR3 loop spans 16 amino acids. CDR1 and CDR2 from the germline V gene are KGHSH and LQKENI. V was clipped by 3 bases and J by 0 bases; unmatched bases: 4. This CDR3 is CASSPRTGKAKNIQYF. The CDR3, as DNA: TGTGCCAGCTCACCTCGGACAGGGAAAGCCAAAAACATTCAGTACTTC.

This clonotype appeared many times. The rearrangement joins TRBV5-1 to TRBJ2-5; TRBD2 matches at 15 bases. Germline V gene lookup returns CDR1 SGHRS and CDR2 YFSETQ. V was pared by 4 bases and J by 7 bases, with 11 bases of the junction left unmatched. There are 17 residues in the CDR3. The DNA of the CDR3 is TGCGCCAGCAGCGTGGGACTAGCGGGGGGCACGTCGGGGACCCAGTACTTC. Protein product: CASSVGLAGGTSGTQYF.

V and J are TRBV7-2 and TRBJ2-1; D uncertain. The V end lost 3 bases, the J end lost 6 bases, and 6 bases lay between the germline ends. Per germline, CDR1 SGHTA and CDR2 FQGNSA. The CDR3 runs to 12 residues. The CDR3 coding sequence is TGTGCCAGCAGCTTGACTGGCAATGAGCAGTTCTTC. Translating it yields CASSLTGNEQFF.

V usage is TRBV25-1 and J usage is TRBJ2-1, with D perhaps matching TRBD1 or TRBD2 (5 bases each). Germline loops: CDR1 MGHDK, CDR2 SYGVNS. Trimming removed 3 bases at V and 15 bases at J, with 15 bases between. This CDR3 is 12 amino acids long. Here the CDR3 reads CASSEWGPEVFF. The CDR3 bases are TGTGCCAGCAGTGAGTGGGGACCTGAGGTGTTCTTC.

The rearrangement joins TRBV6-2 or TRBV6-3 to TRBJ2-5, with 9 bases fitting TRBD2. Germline V gene lookup returns CDR1 MNHEY and CDR2 SVGEGT. The CDR3 sequence is 16 residues long. After removal of 0 bases from V and 4 bases from J, the junction contained 6 bases not matched to a gene. DNA of the CDR3: TGTGCCAGCAGTTACTCGAGTAGCGGGAGAGGAGAGACCCAGTACTTC. This translates into CASSYSSSGRGETQYF.

This clonotype rates as medium-sized. V usage is TRBV7-9 and J usage is TRBJ2-5, with D possibly TRBD2 on 6 matching bases. The CDR3 loop spans 15 amino acids. Trimming removed 4 bases at V and 4 bases at J, with 16 bases between. Germline loops: CDR1 SEHNR, CDR2 FQNEAQ (reference sequence). The CDR3 DNA reads as TGTGCCAGCAGCTCCACCCCGAGGACTATAGAGACCCAGTACTTC. It is translated as CASSSTPRTIETQYF.

This clonotype was counted at least ten times. The rearrangement joins TRBV12-3 or TRBV12-4 to TRBJ2-1, with 8 bases lining up with TRBD2. Trimming cost V 6 bases and J 4 bases; bases outside gene matches: 8. This CDR3 region has 15 residues. CDR3 residues: CASSVPGLVYNEQFF. The CDR3 DNA reads as TGTGCCAGCAGCGTCCCGGGACTAGTATACAATGAGCAGTTCTTC.

This chain links TRBV7-6 with TRBJ2-7; TRBD1 matches at 9 bases. CDR1 and CDR2 from the germline V gene are SGHVS and FNYEAQ. V lost 3 bases, J lost 2 bases, and 5 bases stayed unmatched. This CDR3 region has 15 residues. CDR3 loop: CASSLKTGGAYEQYF. CDR3 coding DNA: TGTGCCAGCAGCTTGAAGACAGGGGGAGCCTACGAGCAGTACTTC. The whole variable domain, remainder taken from reference TRBV7-6 and TRBJ2-7, is GAGVSQSPRYKVTKRGQDVALRCDPISGHVSLYWYRQALGQGPEFLTYFNYEAQQDKSGLPNDRFSAERPEGSISTLTIQRTEQRDSAMYRCASSLKTGGAYEQYFGPGTRLTVT.

V gene TRBV12-3 or TRBV12-4 combines with J gene TRBJ1-2; perhaps TRBD1 as D (5 bases). V was pared by 5 bases and J by 3 bases, with 13 bases between. CDR3 length: 14 residues. The DNA for the CDR3 is TGTGCCAGCAGTCCAGACGGGACCTACTATGGCTACACCTTC. Amino acids: CASSPDGTYYGYTF.

The V call is TRBV12-3 or TRBV12-4, the J call TRBJ1-4; 9 bases map to TRBD1. The V gene end was trimmed by 1 base and the J gene end by 10 bases; junction bases not matched to a gene: 7. This CDR3 spans 15 amino acids. The CDR3 loop reads CASSLVGDRDGKLFF. CDR3 DNA: TGTGCCAGCAGTTTAGTAGGGGACAGGGACGGAAAACTGTTTTTT.

Ten or more counts support this clonotype. J is TRBJ1-1 and V is TRBV12-3 or TRBV12-4; D remains ambiguous. The CDR3 is 14 residues long. Trimming cost V 6 bases and J 1 base, with 12 bases left between them. CDR3 sequence reads: CASSPTHGNTEAFF. In nucleotides, the CDR3 is TGTGCCAGCAGCCCTACGCACGGGAACACTGAAGCTTTCTTT.

This clonotype was recorded at least ten times. The chain has TRBV12-3 or TRBV12-4 and TRBJ2-2, with 8 nucleotides matching TRBD1. V shed 7 bases and J 6 bases; nucleotides not matched to a gene: 4. This CDR3 region has 13 residues. This chain's CDR3 is CASTDRGAGELFF. CDR3 bases: TGTGCCAGCACCGACAGGGGCGCCGGGGAGCTGTTTTTT.

This clonotype has a count of ten or more. The CDR3 reads CASSLGPWDEQYV. The CDR3 DNA is TGTGCCAGCAGCTTAGGGCCTTGGGACGAGCAGTACGTC. The chain links TRBV7-9 to TRBJ2-7; D gene ambiguous. Germline-derived CDR1 and CDR2 are SEHNR and FQNEAQ (reference sequence). Trimming removed 1 base at V and 5 bases at J, with 9 bases between. This CDR3 spans 13 amino acids.

This clonotype was recorded many times. The chain couples TRBV7-8 to TRBJ2-3, with D perhaps TRBD1 (6 bases). The CDR3 sequence is 18 residues long. Per germline, CDR1 SGHVS and CDR2 FQNEAQ. Trimming took off 5 bases at V and 0 bases at J, with 21 bases between the two ends. For the CDR3, the DNA is TGTGCCAGCAGCCTGGAAGCAGGGGCGAAATCTAGCACAGATACGCAGTATTTT. This gives the protein CASSLEAGAKSSTDTQYF.

The genes are TRBV14 and TRBJ2-4; D is possibly TRBD1 (6 bases). This CDR3 is built from 16 residues. Trimming removed 0 bases at V and 6 bases at J, with 15 bases between. Germline assignment: CDR1 SGHDN and CDR2 FVKESK. For the CDR3, the DNA is TGTGCCAGCAGCCAAGATAATTACGGACAGCGAAACATTCAGTACTTC. Protein: CASSQDNYGQRNIQYF. Combining the CDR3 with reference TRBV14 and TRBJ2-4 gives the whole variable domain EAGVTQFPSHSVIEKGQTVTLRCDPISGHDNLYWYRRVMGKEIKFLLHFVKESKQDESGMPNNRFLAERTGGTYSTLKVQPAELEDSGVYFCASSQDNYGQRNIQYFGAGTRLSVL.

The chain is built from TRBV30 and TRBJ2-7; D perhaps matches TRBD2 (7 bases). Germline V gene lookup returns CDR1 GTSNPN and CDR2 SVGIG (reference sequence). The V end lost 4 bases, the J end lost 0 bases, and 13 bases lay between the germline ends. The CDR3 consists of 14 residues. CDR3 coding DNA: TGTGCCTGGAAGGGGGGAGGGAGCTCCTACGAGCAGTACTTC. As protein: CAWKGGGSSYEQYF. Drawing the rest from reference TRBV30 and TRBJ2-7, the complete variable domain is SQTIHQWPATLVQPVGSPLSLECTVEGTSNPNLYWYRQAAGRGLQLLFYSVGIGQISSEVPQNLSASRPQDRQFILSSKKLLLSDSGFYLCAWKGGGSSYEQYFGPGTRLTVT.

The genes are TRBV4-1 and TRBJ1-2; TRBD1 aligns across 8 bases. V lost 4 bases and J lost 0; bases outside the gene matches: 10. The length of the CDR3 is 17 residues. Germline values: CDR1 MGHRA, CDR2 YSYEKL. This CDR3 is CASSRTGQGHPNYGYTF. In DNA, the CDR3 is TGCGCCAGCAGCCGGACCGGACAGGGCCACCCTAACTATGGCTACACCTTC.

This clonotype was seen many times. The J gene is TRBJ2-1, the V gene TRBV23-1, with 7 bases lining up with TRBD1. TRBV23-1 is treated as an ORF (open reading frame) with a function not yet certain. The CDR3 runs to 14 residues. V lost 8 bases and J lost 4; bases outside the gene matches: 8. This CDR3 is CASPGTALYNEQFF. As DNA, the CDR3 is TGCGCCAGCCCCGGGACAGCTTTATACAATGAGCAGTTCTTC.

The J gene is TRBJ1-1, the V gene TRBV5-5; 9 nucleotides match TRBD1. The V and J ends lost 3 bases and 0 bases, in that order; junction bases with no gene match: 6. The germline V gene encodes CDR1 SGHKS and CDR2 YYEKEE (reference sequence). The CDR3 consists of 16 residues. CDR3 amino acids: CASSSGQGNMNTEAFF. CDR3 in DNA: TGTGCCAGCAGCTCAGGACAGGGGAACATGAACACTGAAGCTTTCTTT.

This clonotype occurred many times. The chain has TRBV21-1 and TRBJ2-7; the D call of TRBD2 is as the table states it, not checked on the DNA. TRBV21-1 is labeled a pseudogene. CDR3 length: 15 amino acids. As DNA, the CDR3 is TGTGCCAGCAGCAAAGAGGAAGCAGGGAGCTACGAGCAGTACGTC. It yields the protein CASSKEEAGSYEQYV.

As regards this clonotype: A much more abundant neighbour one base away suggests this may be a read error. The chain couples TRBV5-1 to TRBJ1-1, with a tentative D call TRBD1 (5 bases). The germline V gene has CDR1 SGHRS and CDR2 YFSETQ. This CDR3 is 15 amino acids long. The DNA of the CDR3 is TGCGCCAGAAGCTTGCTTTGGGGCGCGGACACTGAAGCTTTCTTT. Its protein product is CARSLLWGADTEAFF.